A single sample gave rise to the 17 T cell receptor beta chains below, sequenced in a study of cytomegalovirus exposure and HLA in healthy donors. The primer mix had 60 Vbeta and 13 Jbeta primers. This table comes from immunoSEQ multiplex PCR, and its TCRdb copy is limited to in-frame clones, with some not included. The sample includes 150,000 to 200,000 clones, roughly an eighth seen only once; the top ten take approximately 8.3%. Sequencing was done on a sample of PBMCs. The receptors here all came from a middle-aged man in good health and CMV-seropositive.

This clone has only a few counts. This rearrangement joins TRBV19 to TRBJ1-1; D not resolved. This CDR3 is built from 12 residues. Trimming stripped 11 bases from V and 4 bases from J, with 14 bases between. Germline V CDR1 and CDR2: LNHDA, SQIVND (reference sequence). CDR3 nucleotide sequence: TGTGCCCTATGGGCGGGTGCCACTGAAGCTTTCTTT. Translated, it gives CALWAGATEAFF.

This clone was seen only a few times. This chain connects TRBV28 to TRBJ1-2; the match to TRBD1 covers 8 bases. Trimming took 5 bases from V and 8 from J; bases not matched to a gene: 13. The germline V gene encodes CDR1 MDHEN and CDR2 SYDVKM. This CDR3 has 15 residues. The CDR3 nucleotides read TGTGCCAGCAGTCCGGCTGGACAGGGCGGAGGGGGCTACACCTTC. Translation: CASSPAGQGGGGYTF.

This clone was counted a few times. This chain joins TRBV19 and TRBJ1-4; 7 nucleotides line up with TRBD1. The germline CDR1 and CDR2 sequences are LNHDA and SQIVND (reference sequence). The CDR3 consists of 14 residues. J lost 0 bases, V lost 6 bases, and 1 base had no gene match. The DNA for the CDR3 is TGTGCCAGTAGGGGGACAGCAACTAATGAAAAACTGTTTTTT. This codes for CASRGTATNEKLFF.

This clone was seen only once. V gene TRBV4-1 combines with J gene TRBJ2-7; 9 bases match TRBD2. With 0 bases clipped from V and 0 bases from J, the junction kept 3 bases outside the gene matches. The CDR3 contains 16 residues. Germline V gene sequence: CDR1 MGHRA, CDR2 YSYEKL. Here the CDR3 reads CASSQDLAGSSYEQYF. The CDR3, as DNA: TGCGCCAGCAGCCAAGACCTAGCGGGGAGCTCCTACGAGCAGTACTTC.

The gene calls are TRBV7-9 and TRBJ1-2; the D is unclear. In germline, CDR1 is SEHNR, CDR2 FQNEAQ (reference sequence). V shed 5 bases and J shed 0 bases, with 10 bases lying between them. The CDR3 extends over 14 amino acids. CDR3 coding DNA: TGTGCCAGCAGCCTTTCTACGTCTAACTATGGCTACACCTTC. This encodes CASSLSTSNYGYTF.

The rearrangement joins TRBV29-1 to TRBJ1-5, with D possibly TRBD1 on 6 matching bases. Germline V gene lookup returns CDR1 SQVTM and CDR2 ANQGSEA. CDR3 length: 13 amino acids. Trimming pared 4 bases from V and 4 bases from J, leaving 11 bases between. Here the CDR3 DNA reads TGCAGCGTTGGCGGGGGGCGGAATCAGCCCCAGCATTTT. Translating gives CSVGGGRNQPQHF.

The chain employs TRBV7-2 and TRBJ2-1, with D possibly being TRBD1 (8 bases). The length of the CDR3 is 19 residues. In germline, CDR1 is SGHTA, CDR2 FQGNSA. The V gene lost 4 bases and the J gene lost 7 bases, with 29 bases spanning the gap. Here the CDR3 DNA reads TGTGCCAGCAGCTCCCCCGGTGGAAGGAGGACAGGGAGGGGGAATGAGCAGTTCTTC. Translated, it gives CASSSPGGRRTGRGNEQFF.

The table lists this clone with a count of one. The chain couples TRBV7-2 to TRBJ2-5; D may be TRBD1 (6 bases). This CDR3 has 13 amino acids. Germline CDR1 reads SGHTA; CDR2 reads FQGNSA. V was cut by 4 bases and J by 5 bases, with 11 bases left in between. The chain's CDR3 is CASSWTVEETQYF. The CDR3 DNA is TGTGCCAGCAGCTGGACAGTTGAGGAGACCCAGTACTTC.

The chain carries TRBV13 and TRBJ2-1; 7 bases match TRBD1. This CDR3 spans 17 amino acids. The J segment lost 5 bases and the V segment lost 5 bases, leaving 15 bases of the junction unmatched. CDR1 and CDR2 (germline): PRHDT, FYEKMQ (reference sequence). The CDR3 DNA is TGTGCCAGCAGCCTCGTCGTCTCCCGGGACAGACACAATGAGCAGTTCTTC. It encodes CASSLVVSRDRHNEQFF. Variable domain in full (rest from reference TRBV13 and TRBJ2-1): AAGVIQSPRHLIKEKRETATLKCYPIPRHDTVYWYQQGPGQDPQFLISFYEKMQSDKGSIPDRFSAQQFSDYHSELNMSSLELGDSALYFCASSLVVSRDRHNEQFFGPGTRLTVL.

The chain uses TRBV29-1 and TRBJ1-1, with D perhaps TRBD1 (6 bases). The CDR3 extends over 10 amino acids. V lost 3 bases to trimming and J lost 11 bases, with 10 bases between them. Germline lookup yields CDR1 SQVTM and CDR2 ANQGSEA. The chain's CDR3 is CSVEWGRAFF. In nucleotides, the CDR3 is TGCAGCGTTGAGTGGGGGCGGGCTTTCTTT.

V gene TRBV2 combines with J gene TRBJ2-2, with D unresolved. CDR1 is SNHLY, CDR2 FYNNEI, per germline. The CDR3 loop spans 14 amino acids. Trimming shortened V by 6 bases and J by 3 bases, and 11 bases separated the two germline ends. CDR3 protein: CASSSHTHTGELFF. The DNA of the CDR3 is TGTGCCAGCAGCTCTCACACGCACACCGGGGAGCTGTTTTTT.

The J gene is TRBJ1-2, the V gene TRBV6-1; D possibly corresponds to TRBD1 (5 bases). V was shortened by 8 bases and J by 2 bases, with 18 bases between the two germline ends. The germline CDR1 and CDR2 sequences are MNHNS and SASEGT. The CDR3 loop spans 15 amino acids. CDR3 loop: CASLTIGVGNYGYTF. The CDR3 DNA reads TGTGCCAGCCTAACCATAGGGGTCGGCAACTATGGCTACACCTTC.

The chain is built from TRBV28 and TRBJ1-2; possible D gene TRBD1, 5 bases. Germline V lookup: CDR1 MDHEN, CDR2 SYDVKM. This CDR3 comprises 16 residues. Trimming took 6 bases from V and 4 from J, leaving 21 bases between them. The CDR3 reads CASSKWGVKIGYGYTF. Here the CDR3 DNA reads TGTGCCAGCAGCAAATGGGGGGTAAAGATTGGCTATGGCTACACCTTC.

J is TRBJ2-5 and V is TRBV7-9; D uncertain. CDR1 is SEHNR and CDR2 is FQNEAQ in the germline V gene (reference sequence). Trimming pared 3 bases from V and 4 bases from J, leaving 15 bases between. The CDR3 sequence is 15 residues long. CDR3 nucleotides: TGTGCCAGCAGCTTGATAATCAGAGGTGGAGAGACCCAGTACTTC. It translates to CASSLIIRGGETQYF.

In its sample, this clone was seen a few times. This chain joins TRBV19 and TRBJ2-5; 9 bases map to TRBD1. This CDR3 is built from 15 residues. Per the germline V gene, CDR1 is LNHDA and CDR2 is SQIVND (reference sequence). Trimming at V came to 5 bases and at J to 2 bases, leaving 6 bases not matched to a gene. The DNA of the CDR3 is TGTGCCAGTAGTGACCGGGACAGGGCACAAGAGACCCAGTACTTC. As protein: CASSDRDRAQETQYF.

The rearrangement joins TRBV11-2 to TRBJ1-4; maybe TRBD1 (6 bases). The CDR3 has 13 residues. Germline CDR1 reads SGHAT; CDR2 reads FQNNGV. V dropped 6 bases and J dropped 2 bases, with 7 bases sitting between them. CDR3 nucleotides: TGTGCCAGCAGGCAGGGGACTAATGAAAAACTGTTTTTT. Protein: CASRQGTNEKLFF.

The genes are TRBV19 and TRBJ1-2; 8 bases match TRBD1. The trim removed 6 bases at V and 8 bases at J, leaving 8 bases unmatched. Per germline, CDR1 LNHDA and CDR2 SQIVND (reference sequence). This CDR3 comprises 13 residues. CDR3 region: CASRPPGQVGYTF. As DNA, the CDR3 is TGTGCCAGTAGGCCCCCGGGACAGGTGGGCTACACCTTC.